This passage covers 8 T cell receptor beta chains from one sample sequenced in a study of T cell repertoires in cytomegalovirus infection. MiXCR was run by TCRdb on the reads, yielding one entry per CDR3 protein. The data show 500,000 or so distinct CDR3 sequences, 15% to 20% seen once. The sequenced sample consisted of CD8+ T cells from PBMCs. These receptors came from a human donor in good health (CMV status not recorded). Some clones in this sample may be carry-over from other donors' samples.

This clonotype came up a few times. CDR3 amino acids: CAIRQGAMDEKLFF. CDR3 in DNA: TGTGCCATTAGACAGGGGGCGATGGATGAAAAACTGTTTTTT. V and J are TRBV10-3 and TRBJ1-4; 10 bases agree with TRBD1. Losses at the gene ends were 9 bases for V and 6 bases for J; bases not matched to a gene: 7. Germline values: CDR1 ENHRY, CDR2 SYGVKD. The CDR3 has 14 residues.

This clonotype was found a few times. Possible read error: a much larger clone is one base away. The conserved final phenylalanine or tryptophan is absent from the CDR3, which likely points to a read error. This rearrangement joins TRBV7-9 to TRBJ2-3; D possibly matches TRBD1 or TRBD2 (5 bases each). The CDR3 runs to 13 residues. CDR1 and CDR2 from the germline V gene are SEHNR and FQNEAQ (reference sequence). Trimming took 7 bases from V and 7 from J, leaving 15 bases between them. The CDR3 loop reads CASTGTLSNTQYY. CDR3 DNA: TGTGCCAGCACCGGGACCCTATCAAATACGCAGTATTAT.

This clonotype was detected only a few times. The rearrangement joins TRBV6-5 to TRBJ1-2, with 8 bases fitting TRBD1. The junction had 12 bases not matched to a gene; V was cut back by 5 bases and J by 7 bases. Germline lookup yields CDR1 MNHEY and CDR2 SVGAGI. The CDR3 contains 15 residues. The DNA for the CDR3 is TGTGCCAGCAGTCGTCGGACAGGGCTAATGCGTGGCTACACCTTC. This translates into CASSRRTGLMRGYTF.

This clonotype was counted ten times or more. This rearrangement joins TRBV7-9 to TRBJ1-1, with TRBD1 as a possible D gene (6 bases). The germline gives CDR1 SEHNR, CDR2 FQNEAQ (reference sequence). Trimming shortened V by 1 base and J by 5 bases, and 14 bases separated the two germline ends. The CDR3 runs to 15 residues. The CDR3 nucleotides are TGTGCCAGCAGCTTAGGGGGGCAGGGTGGGACTGAAGCTTTCTTT. Translation: CASSLGGQGGTEAFF.

This clonotype turned up a few times. The genes are TRBV7-9 and TRBJ1-4, with 8 bases lining up with TRBD1. V trimming: 2 bases; J trimming: 8 bases; junction bases outside the gene matches: 7. The CDR3 loop spans 15 amino acids. Germline loops: CDR1 SEHNR, CDR2 FQNEAQ (reference sequence). The CDR3 nucleotides read TGTGCCAGCAGCTTAATACAGGGGGGGACCGAAAAACTGTTTTTT. Translated, it gives CASSLIQGGTEKLFF. The entire variable domain, with the rest obtained from reference TRBV7-9 and TRBJ1-4, is as follows: DTGVSQNPRHKITKRGQNVTFRCDPISEHNRLYWYRQTLGQGPEFLTYFQNEAQLEKSRLLSDRFSAERPKGSFSTLEIQRTEQGDSAMYLCASSLIQGGTEKLFFGSGTQLSVL.

In its sample, this clonotype was seen a few times. V is TRBV11-2 and J is TRBJ2-7; weak D call: TRBD1 (5 bases). V was clipped by 5 bases and J by 0 bases, with 14 bases between them. The CDR3 has 15 amino acids. The germline gives CDR1 SGHAT, CDR2 FQNNGV. The CDR3 region has the DNA TGTGCCAGCAGCGACCCTGAGCAGGGCTCCTACGAGCAGTACTTC. This encodes CASSDPEQGSYEQYF.

The chain employs TRBV28 and TRBJ2-1, with D maybe TRBD1 (6 bases). V gave up 6 bases and J gave up 3 bases, with 21 bases separating them. In germline, CDR1 is MDHEN, CDR2 SYDVKM. CDR3 length equals 17 residues. The CDR3 here is CASSPAGDEYYYNEQFF. In nucleotides, the CDR3 is TGTGCCAGCAGCCCCGCAGGGGATGAGTACTACTACAATGAGCAGTTCTTC.

This clonotype has more than one count but fewer than ten. V is TRBV2 and J is TRBJ2-7; 8 bases align to TRBD1. J was trimmed by 6 bases and V by 10 bases; bases with no gene match: 11. This CDR3 is built from 13 residues. Germline CDR1 and CDR2: SNHLY and FYNNEI. CDR3 in DNA: TGTGCCATCTGGGACAGGCAACTTCGCGAGCAGTACTTC. It encodes CAIWDRQLREQYF. Using reference TRBV2 and TRBJ2-7 for the parts outside the CDR3, the full variable domain is EPEVTQTPSHQVTQMGQEVILRCVPISNHLYFYWYRQILGQKVEFLVSFYNNEISEKSEIFDDQFSVERPDGSNFTLKIRSTKLEDSAMYFCAIWDRQLREQYFGPGTRLTVT.